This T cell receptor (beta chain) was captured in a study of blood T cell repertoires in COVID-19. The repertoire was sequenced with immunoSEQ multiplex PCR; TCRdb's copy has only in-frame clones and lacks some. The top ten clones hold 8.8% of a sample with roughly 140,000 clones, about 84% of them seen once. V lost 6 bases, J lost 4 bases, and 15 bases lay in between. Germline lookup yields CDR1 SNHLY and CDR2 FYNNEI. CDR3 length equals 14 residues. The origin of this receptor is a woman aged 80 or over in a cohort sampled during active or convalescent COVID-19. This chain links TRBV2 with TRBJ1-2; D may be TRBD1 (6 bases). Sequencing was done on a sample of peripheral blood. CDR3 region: CASRANRAGYGYTF. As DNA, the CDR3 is TGTGCCAGCAGAGCTAACAGGGCCGGCTATGGCTACACCTTC.